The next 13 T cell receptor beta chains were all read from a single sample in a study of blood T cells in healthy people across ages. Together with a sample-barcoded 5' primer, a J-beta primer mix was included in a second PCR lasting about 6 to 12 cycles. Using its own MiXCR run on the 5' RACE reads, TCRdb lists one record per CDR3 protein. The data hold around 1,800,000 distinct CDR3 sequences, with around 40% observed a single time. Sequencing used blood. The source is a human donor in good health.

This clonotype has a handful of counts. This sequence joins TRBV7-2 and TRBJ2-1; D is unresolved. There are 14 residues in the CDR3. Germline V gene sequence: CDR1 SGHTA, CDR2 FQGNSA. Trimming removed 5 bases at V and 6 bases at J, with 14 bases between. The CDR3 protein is CASSLNPVSNEQFF. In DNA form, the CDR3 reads TGTGCCAGCAGCCTAAATCCCGTCAGCAATGAGCAGTTCTTC.

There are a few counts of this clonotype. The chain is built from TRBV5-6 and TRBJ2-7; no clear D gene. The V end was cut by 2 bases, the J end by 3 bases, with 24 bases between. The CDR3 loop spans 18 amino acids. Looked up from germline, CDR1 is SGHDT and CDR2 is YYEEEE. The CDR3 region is CASSFPANTLRSYYEQYF. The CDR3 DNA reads TGTGCCAGCAGCTTCCCTGCGAACACCCTGAGGTCCTACTACGAGCAGTACTTC.

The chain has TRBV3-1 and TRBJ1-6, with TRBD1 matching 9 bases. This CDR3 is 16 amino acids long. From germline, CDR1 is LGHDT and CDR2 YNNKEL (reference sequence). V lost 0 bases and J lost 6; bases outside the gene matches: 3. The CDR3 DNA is TGTGCCAGCAGCCAAGAGGACAGGGGTTTTAATTCACCCCTCCACTTT. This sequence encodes CASSQEDRGFNSPLHF.

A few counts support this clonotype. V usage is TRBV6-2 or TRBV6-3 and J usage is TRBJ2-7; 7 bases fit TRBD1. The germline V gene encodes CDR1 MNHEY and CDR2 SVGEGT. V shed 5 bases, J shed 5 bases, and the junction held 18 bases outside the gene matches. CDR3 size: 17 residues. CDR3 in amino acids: CASSIIQGWKSPNEQYF. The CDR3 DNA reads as TGTGCCAGCAGTATAATACAGGGGTGGAAGAGTCCCAACGAGCAGTACTTC.

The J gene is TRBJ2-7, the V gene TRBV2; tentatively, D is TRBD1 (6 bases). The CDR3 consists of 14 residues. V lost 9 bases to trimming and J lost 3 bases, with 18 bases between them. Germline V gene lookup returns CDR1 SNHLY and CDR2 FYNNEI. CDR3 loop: CASRGIGPNYEQYF. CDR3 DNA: TGTGCCAGTAGGGGGATAGGGCCCAACTACGAGCAGTACTTC.

The DNA of the CDR3 is TGCGCCAGCAGCCAAGACTCAACTAATGAAAAACTGTTTTTT. Translated, it gives CASSQDSTNEKLFF. The V and J genes are TRBV4-3 and TRBJ1-4; D is unclear. This CDR3 is built from 14 residues. Trimming pared 0 bases from V and 0 bases from J, leaving 2 bases between. The germline CDR1 and CDR2 sequences are LGHNA and YSLEER.

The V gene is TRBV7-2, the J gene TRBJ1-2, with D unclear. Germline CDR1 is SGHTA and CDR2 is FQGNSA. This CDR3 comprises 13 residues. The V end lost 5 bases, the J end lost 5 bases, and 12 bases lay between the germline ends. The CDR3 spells CASSKDGPYGYTF. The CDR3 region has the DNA TGTGCCAGCAGCAAGGACGGGCCTTATGGCTACACCTTC.

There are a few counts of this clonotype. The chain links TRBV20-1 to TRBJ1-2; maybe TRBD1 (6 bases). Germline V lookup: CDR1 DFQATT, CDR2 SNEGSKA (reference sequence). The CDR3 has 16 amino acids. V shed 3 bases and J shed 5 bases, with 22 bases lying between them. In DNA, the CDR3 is TGCAGTGCTAGGAGGGGGGCCGCCCTACGAGATTATGGCTACACCTTC. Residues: CSARRGAALRDYGYTF.

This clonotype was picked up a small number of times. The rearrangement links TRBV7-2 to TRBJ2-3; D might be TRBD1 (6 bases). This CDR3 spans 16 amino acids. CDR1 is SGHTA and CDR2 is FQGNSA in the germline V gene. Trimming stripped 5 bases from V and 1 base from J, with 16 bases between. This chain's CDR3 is CASSRFGTGRTDTQYF. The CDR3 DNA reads TGTGCCAGCAGCCGCTTCGGTACAGGGCGCACAGATACGCAGTATTTT.

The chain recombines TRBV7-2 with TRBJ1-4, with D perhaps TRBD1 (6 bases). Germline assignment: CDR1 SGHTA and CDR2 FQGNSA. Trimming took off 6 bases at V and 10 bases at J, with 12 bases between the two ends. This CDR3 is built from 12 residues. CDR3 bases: TGTGCCAGCAGTTACAGGGACCGAAAACTGTTTTTT. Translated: CASSYRDRKLFF.

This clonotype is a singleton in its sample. CDR3 DNA: TGTGCCAGCAGCCCCGGGACTAGGATATACAATGAGCAGTTCTTC. This translates into CASSPGTRIYNEQFF. The V and J genes are TRBV11-2 and TRBJ2-1; 8 positions agree with TRBD2. V shed 5 bases, J shed 4 bases, and the junction held 7 bases outside the gene matches. The CDR3 contains 15 residues. CDR1 is SGHAT and CDR2 is FQNNGV in the germline V gene.

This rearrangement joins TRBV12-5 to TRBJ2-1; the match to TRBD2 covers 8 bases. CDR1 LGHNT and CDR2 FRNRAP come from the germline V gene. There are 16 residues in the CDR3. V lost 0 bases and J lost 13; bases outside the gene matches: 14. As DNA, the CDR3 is TGTGCTAGTGGTTTGGTAAAGGGACTAGGGACCGGGACCCAGTTCTTC. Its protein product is CASGLVKGLGTGTQFF.

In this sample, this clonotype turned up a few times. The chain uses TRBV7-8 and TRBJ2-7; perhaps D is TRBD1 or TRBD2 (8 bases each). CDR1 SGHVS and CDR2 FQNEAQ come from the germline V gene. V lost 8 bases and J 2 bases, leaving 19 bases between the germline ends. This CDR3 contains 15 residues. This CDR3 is CASELSGTGAYEQYF. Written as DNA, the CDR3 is TGTGCCAGCGAACTTAGCGGGACAGGCGCCTACGAGCAGTACTTC.